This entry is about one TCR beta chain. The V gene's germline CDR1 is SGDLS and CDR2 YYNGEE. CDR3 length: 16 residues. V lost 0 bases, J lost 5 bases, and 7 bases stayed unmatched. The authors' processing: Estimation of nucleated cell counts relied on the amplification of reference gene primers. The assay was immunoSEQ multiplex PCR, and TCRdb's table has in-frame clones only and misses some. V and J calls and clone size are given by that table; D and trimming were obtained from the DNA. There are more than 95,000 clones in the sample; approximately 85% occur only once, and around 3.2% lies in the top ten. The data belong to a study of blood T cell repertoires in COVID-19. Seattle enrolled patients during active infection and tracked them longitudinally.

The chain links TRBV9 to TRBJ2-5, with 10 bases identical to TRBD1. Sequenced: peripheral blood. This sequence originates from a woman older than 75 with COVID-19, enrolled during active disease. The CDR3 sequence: CASSVDGTGVKETQYF. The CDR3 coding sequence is TGTGCCAGCAGCGTAGATGGGACAGGGGTTAAGGAGACCCAGTACTTC.